The source of this T cell receptor (beta chain) is a study of PD-1 blockade in classical Hodgkin lymphoma. Study-wide points: Partial responders and progressors had significantly lower baseline TCR diversity. Unlike CD8+ TCR diversity, which did not rise significantly by C4D1, CD4+ TCR diversity did. Excluded were patients who started nivolumab under 1 year after ASCT, a group that had lower diversity.

Data came from immunoSEQ multiplex PCR; TCRdb stores just in-frame clones and leaves some out. The sample includes 84,000 or so clones, roughly 91% of them seen just once. To note about this clone: As yet, its antigen is unknown.

Brentuximab vedotin exposure varied among the patients, all of whom had relapsed after autologous stem cell transplantation. Patients showed best responses of complete response, partial response or progressive disease. This CDR3 is built from 16 residues. CDR1 is MNHEY and CDR2 is SMNVEV in the germline V gene (reference sequence). V was shortened by 5 bases and J by 9 bases, with 23 bases between the two germline ends. This receptor was taken from a human donor with classical Hodgkin lymphoma. The starting material was peripheral blood mononuclear cells (PBMCs), obtained before the second cycle of nivolumab. The chain recombines TRBV27 with TRBJ1-5, with a possible D match to TRBD1 (5 bases). CDR3 DNA: TGTGCCAGCAGTCCCATCGACACGGGGGGTGGTATGCCCCAGCATTTT. Translation: CASSPIDTGGGMPQHF.